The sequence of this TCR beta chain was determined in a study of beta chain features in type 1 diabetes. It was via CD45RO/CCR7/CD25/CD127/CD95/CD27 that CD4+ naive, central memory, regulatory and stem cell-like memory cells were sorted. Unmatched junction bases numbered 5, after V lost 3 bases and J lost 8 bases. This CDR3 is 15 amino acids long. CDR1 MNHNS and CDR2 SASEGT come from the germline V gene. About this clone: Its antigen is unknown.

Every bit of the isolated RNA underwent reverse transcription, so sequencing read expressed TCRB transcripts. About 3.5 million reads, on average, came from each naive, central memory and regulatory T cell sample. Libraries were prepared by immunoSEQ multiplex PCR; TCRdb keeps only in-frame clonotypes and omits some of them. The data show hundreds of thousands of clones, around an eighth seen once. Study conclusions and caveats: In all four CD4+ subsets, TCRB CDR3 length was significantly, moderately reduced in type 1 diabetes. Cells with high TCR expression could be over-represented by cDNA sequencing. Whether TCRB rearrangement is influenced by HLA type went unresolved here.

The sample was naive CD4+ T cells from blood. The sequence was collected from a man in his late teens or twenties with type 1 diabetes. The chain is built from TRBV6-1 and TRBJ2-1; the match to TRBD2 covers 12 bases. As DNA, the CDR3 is TGTGCCAGCAGTGAGCGGACTAGCGGGAATTATGAGCAGTTCTTC. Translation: CASSERTSGNYEQFF.